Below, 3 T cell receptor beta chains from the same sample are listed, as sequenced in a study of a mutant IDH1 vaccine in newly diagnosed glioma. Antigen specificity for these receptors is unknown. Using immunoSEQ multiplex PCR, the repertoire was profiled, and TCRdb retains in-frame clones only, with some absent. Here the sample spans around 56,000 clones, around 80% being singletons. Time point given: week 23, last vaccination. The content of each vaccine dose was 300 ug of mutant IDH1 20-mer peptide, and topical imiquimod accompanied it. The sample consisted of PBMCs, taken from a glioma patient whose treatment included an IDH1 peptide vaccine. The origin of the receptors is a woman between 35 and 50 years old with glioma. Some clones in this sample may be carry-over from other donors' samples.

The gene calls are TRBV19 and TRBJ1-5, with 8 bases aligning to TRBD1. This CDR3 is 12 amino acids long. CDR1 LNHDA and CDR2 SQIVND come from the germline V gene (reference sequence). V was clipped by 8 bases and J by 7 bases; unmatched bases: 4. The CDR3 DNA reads TGTGCCAGTCGACAGGGGCAACAGCCCCAGCATTTT. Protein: CASRQGQQPQHF.

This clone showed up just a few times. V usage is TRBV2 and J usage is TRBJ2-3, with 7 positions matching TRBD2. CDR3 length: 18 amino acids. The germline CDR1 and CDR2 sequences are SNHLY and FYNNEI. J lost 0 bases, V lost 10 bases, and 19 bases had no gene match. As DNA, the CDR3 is TGTGCCACCGGGGCGAGCGGGGAGGACTACCGTAGCACAGATACGCAGTATTTT. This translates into CATGASGEDYRSTDTQYF.

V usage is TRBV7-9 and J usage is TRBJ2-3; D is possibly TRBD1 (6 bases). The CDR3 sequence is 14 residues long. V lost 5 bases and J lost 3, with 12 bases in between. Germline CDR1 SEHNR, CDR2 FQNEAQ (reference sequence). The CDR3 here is CASSPPDRTDTQYF. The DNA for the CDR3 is TGTGCCAGCAGCCCCCCGGACAGAACAGATACGCAGTATTTT.